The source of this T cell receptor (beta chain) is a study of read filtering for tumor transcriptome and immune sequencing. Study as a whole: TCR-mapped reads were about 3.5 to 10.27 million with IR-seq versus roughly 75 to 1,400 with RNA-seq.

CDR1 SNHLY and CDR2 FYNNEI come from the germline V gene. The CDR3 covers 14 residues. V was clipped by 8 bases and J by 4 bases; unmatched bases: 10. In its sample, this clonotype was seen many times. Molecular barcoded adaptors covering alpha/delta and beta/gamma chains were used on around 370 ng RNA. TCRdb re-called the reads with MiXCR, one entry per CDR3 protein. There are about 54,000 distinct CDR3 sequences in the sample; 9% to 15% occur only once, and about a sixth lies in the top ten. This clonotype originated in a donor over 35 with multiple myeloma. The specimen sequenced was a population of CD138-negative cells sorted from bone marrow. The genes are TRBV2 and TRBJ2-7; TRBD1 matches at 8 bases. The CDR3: CASLLQGGGYEQYF. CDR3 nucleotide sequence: TGTGCCAGCCTATTACAGGGGGGAGGTTACGAGCAGTACTTC.